These 5 T cell receptor beta chains were sequenced from one sample in a study of T cell responses to AZD1222 COVID-19 vaccine (dated by TCRdb to the early 2020s). The meaning of the sample's time point label: about 28 days (+/-7) after the second vaccine dose. Libraries were prepared through the immunoSEQ multiplex PCR assay. The table was pulled from immuneACCESS by TCRdb, which kept in-frame rearrangements only. Such tables lose some clones; where checked, under half of the loss comes from unresolved V genes, and the rest has no known cause. Present in this sample are approximately 110,000 clones, about 91% of which were seen just once. The top ten clones comprise almost 6.5% of the sample. Specimen: peripheral blood, collected 28 days after the second AZD1222 dose. These receptors all stem from an adult who received the AZD1222 COVID-19 vaccine.

This chain joins TRBV4-3 and TRBJ2-3; no firm D call. V lost 1 base and J lost 1, with 12 bases in between. The CDR3 covers 16 residues. Germline CDR1 and CDR2: LGHNA and YSLEER. CDR3 protein: CASSQGWPSGTDTQYF. Written as DNA, the CDR3 is TGCGCCAGCAGCCAAGGTTGGCCTTCTGGCACAGATACGCAGTATTTT.

The V gene is TRBV7-9, the J gene TRBJ1-2; D is unclear. The V gene lost 7 bases and the J gene lost 1 base, with 16 bases spanning the gap. Germline lookup yields CDR1 SEHNR and CDR2 FQNEAQ (reference sequence). The CDR3 has 15 residues. The CDR3 protein is CASTMEGPGNYGYTF. In nucleotides, the CDR3 is TGTGCCAGCACCATGGAAGGACCCGGTAACTATGGCTACACCTTC. The whole variable domain, remainder taken from reference TRBV7-9 and TRBJ1-2, is DTGVSQNPRHKITKRGQNVTFRCDPISEHNRLYWYRQTLGQGPEFLTYFQNEAQLEKSRLLSDRFSAERPKGSFSTLEIQRTEQGDSAMYLCASTMEGPGNYGYTFGSGTRLTVV.

The chain couples TRBV14 to TRBJ2-3, with D possibly matching TRBD2 (6 bases). V was trimmed by 1 base and J by 2 bases, leaving 10 bases between them. Germline CDR1 reads SGHDN; CDR2 reads FVKESK. CDR3 size: 15 residues. CDR3 bases: TGTGCCAGCAGCCAAGCAACTAGCCCCACAGATACGCAGTATTTT. Amino acid sequence: CASSQATSPTDTQYF.

The chain carries TRBV28 and TRBJ2-3; no definite D call. This CDR3 has 14 amino acids. Germline V lookup: CDR1 MDHEN, CDR2 SYDVKM. Trimming removed 6 bases from V and 4 bases from J, with 14 bases in between. Here the CDR3 DNA reads TGTGCCAGCAGCCCAGCCCACTTCGCAGATACGCAGTATTTT. Encoded protein: CASSPAHFADTQYF.

This chain links TRBV9 with TRBJ1-4; a possible D gene is TRBD1 (6 bases). V was trimmed by 4 bases and J by 0 bases, leaving 13 bases between them. From germline, CDR1 is SGDLS and CDR2 YYNGEE. The CDR3 loop spans 16 amino acids. The CDR3 is CASSPGASATNEKLFF. DNA for the CDR3: TGTGCCAGCAGCCCGGGGGCTAGCGCAACTAATGAAAAACTGTTTTTT. Complete variable domain (other parts from reference TRBV9 and TRBJ1-4): DSGVTQTPKHLITATGQRVTLRCSPRSGDLSVYWYQQSLDQGLQFLIQYYNGEERAKGNILERFSAQQFPDLHSELNLSSLELGDSALYFCASSPGASATNEKLFFGSGTQLSVL.